The 23 T cell receptor beta chains given below trace back to one sample, sequenced in a study of T-cell memory formation after mild COVID-19. TCRdb processed the 5' RACE reads anew with MiXCR; each CDR3 protein has one entry. This sample has fewer than 450,000 distinct CDR3 sequences, with approximately 24% found just once. The sequenced sample was PBMCs or a T cell subset sorted from them (not recorded which). Receptor source: an adult woman who had mild COVID-19 (a few samples of this study predate the infection). Cell type and time point are not known.

This sequence joins TRBV5-1 and TRBJ2-7; D is possibly TRBD1 or TRBD2 (5 bases each). The CDR3 sequence is 14 residues long. Trimming removed 1 base at V and 6 bases at J, with 14 bases between. CDR1 is SGHRS, CDR2 YFSETQ, per germline. The DNA of the CDR3 is TGCGCCAGCAGCTTGAGGGGAGACCTGGTCGAGCAGTACTTC. It encodes CASSLRGDLVEQYF.

The count of this clonotype is one. The V and J genes are TRBV2 and TRBJ2-2, with D possibly matching TRBD1 (5 bases). CDR1 and CDR2 from the germline V gene are SNHLY and FYNNEI. This CDR3 contains 14 residues. The V end lost 6 bases, the J end lost 7 bases, and 15 bases lay between the germline ends. The CDR3 is CASRDARENGELFF. Here the CDR3 DNA reads TGTGCCAGCAGGGACGCCAGGGAAAACGGGGAGCTGTTTTTT.

This clonotype came up a few times. CDR3 bases: TGTGCCAGCAGGAGGGGACTAGCGGGGCCTACCAGCTCCTACAATGAGCAGTTCTTC. It encodes CASRRGLAGPTSSYNEQFF. The chain is built from TRBV12-3 or TRBV12-4 and TRBJ2-1, with 13 bases aligning to TRBD2. V was clipped by 6 bases and J by 0 bases; unmatched bases: 11. The CDR3 has 19 amino acids.

The sample holds a few counts of this clonotype. V and J are TRBV20-1 and TRBJ2-3; 9 bases are a match to TRBD2. The CDR3 totals 13 residues. V shed 5 bases and J 5 bases; nucleotides not matched to a gene: 5. Germline-derived CDR1 and CDR2 are DFQATT and SNEGSKA (reference sequence). CDR3 region: CSAYSGGKDTQYF. The DNA for the CDR3 is TGCAGTGCTTATAGCGGGGGCAAAGATACGCAGTATTTT.

The chain is built from TRBV7-2 and TRBJ2-7; D gene ambiguous. V shed 4 bases and J shed 0 bases, with 10 bases lying between them. Germline V lookup: CDR1 SGHTA, CDR2 FQGNSA. The CDR3 runs 14 residues. For the CDR3, the DNA is TGTGCCAGCAGCTACTCGTACAGCTCCTACGAGCAGTACTTC. Its protein is CASSYSYSSYEQYF.

This clonotype was observed a handful of times. The chain links TRBV6-5 to TRBJ2-1, with 9 bases fitting TRBD2. Germline V gives CDR1 MNHEY, CDR2 SVGAGI. This CDR3 spans 16 amino acids. V lost 2 bases to trimming and J lost 8 bases; unmatched junction nucleotides: 10. The CDR3 DNA reads as TGTGCCAGCAGTTACATACCCGGGACTAGCAAGGATGAGCAGTTCTTC. Its translation: CASSYIPGTSKDEQFF.

Written as DNA, the CDR3 is TGTGCCAGCAGCTGGGGGGTCGGAGAGACCCAGTACTTC. The encoded protein is CASSWGVGETQYF. The genes are TRBV7-9 and TRBJ2-5; D perhaps matches TRBD2 (6 bases). The CDR3 runs 13 residues. Trimming stripped 4 bases from V and 4 bases from J, with 10 bases between. Germline lookup yields CDR1 SEHNR and CDR2 FQNEAQ (reference sequence).

This rearrangement joins TRBV4-1 to TRBJ2-1, with 10 bases matching TRBD2. V shed 0 bases and J 3 bases; nucleotides not matched to a gene: 5. The germline gives CDR1 MGHRA, CDR2 YSYEKL. The length of the CDR3 is 17 residues. The CDR3 loop is CASSQERLAGLYNEQFF. CDR3 nucleotide sequence: TGCGCCAGCAGCCAAGAACGACTAGCGGGCCTCTACAATGAGCAGTTCTTC.

This clonotype was found a few times. The V gene is TRBV5-1, the J gene TRBJ2-1, with TRBD2 matching 13 bases. V gave up 0 bases and J gave up 8 bases; unmatched junction bases: 11. The CDR3 has 18 residues. Germline CDR1 reads SGHRS; CDR2 reads YFSETQ. The CDR3 DNA reads as TGCGCCAGCAGCTTGGGGCCGACGACTAGCGGGAGGAAGTATGAGCAGTTCTTC. It specifies CASSLGPTTSGRKYEQFF.

This chain uses TRBV7-9 with TRBJ2-1, with TRBD2 identical over 13 bases. V shed 2 bases, J shed 0 bases, and the junction held 4 bases outside the gene matches. CDR3 length equals 18 residues. Germline V gene lookup returns CDR1 SEHNR and CDR2 FQNEAQ (reference sequence). CDR3 DNA sequence: TGTGCCAGCAGCTTATCGGGACTAGCGGGAAGCTCCTACAATGAGCAGTTCTTC. Protein: CASSLSGLAGSSYNEQFF.

The sample holds a few counts of this clonotype. This chain joins TRBV3-1 and TRBJ2-7; the D gene is possibly TRBD2 (7 bases). This CDR3 has 15 residues. Trimming stripped 4 bases from V and 3 bases from J, with 16 bases between. Per the germline V gene, CDR1 is LGHDT and CDR2 is YNNKEL (reference sequence). The DNA for the CDR3 is TGTGCCAGCAGCCCCAGCCGGGGGGCGGTCTACGAGCAGTACTTC. Translation: CASSPSRGAVYEQYF.

A few counts support this clonotype. Here the CDR3 DNA reads TGCGCCAGCAGGGAGGAGGGTGAAGCTTTCTTT. Its translation: CASREEGEAFF. V usage is TRBV5-1 and J usage is TRBJ1-1; D remains unclear. V lost 5 bases and J 7 bases, leaving 9 bases between the germline ends. Germline-derived CDR1 and CDR2 are SGHRS and YFSETQ. The CDR3 has 11 residues.

The V call is TRBV2, the J call TRBJ1-1, with D possibly being TRBD1 (6 bases). Germline V gene data show CDR1 as SNHLY and CDR2 as FYNNEI. V was clipped by 6 bases and J by 7 bases, with 18 bases between them. The CDR3 is 14 residues long. The CDR3 sequence: CASSNLAGGLEAFF. CDR3 coding DNA: TGTGCCAGCAGCAACCTGGCCGGGGGCCTTGAAGCTTTCTTT.

This clonotype has just a few counts. The rearrangement uses TRBV5-6 and TRBJ2-1; TRBD2 might be the D (5 bases). The CDR3 length is 15 residues. CDR1 and CDR2 from the germline V gene are SGHDT and YYEEEE. V was pared by 0 bases and J by 15 bases, with 22 bases between. CDR3: CASSLGSSGLNFPFF. The CDR3 region has the DNA TGTGCCAGCAGCTTGGGCTCCTCGGGATTGAACTTCCCGTTCTTC.

The sample holds one count of this clonotype. The genes are TRBV30 and TRBJ2-3; 7 bases agree with TRBD2. This CDR3 comprises 14 residues. Germline V lookup: CDR1 GTSNPN, CDR2 SVGIG (reference sequence). V lost 5 bases to trimming and J lost 6 bases; unmatched junction nucleotides: 11. The CDR3 protein is CAWQTSITGDTQYF. The CDR3 DNA reads as TGTGCCTGGCAGACTAGCATAACCGGGGATACGCAGTATTTT.

The V gene is TRBV11-2, the J gene TRBJ2-3; 11 bases match TRBD2. Germline CDR1 reads SGHAT; CDR2 reads FQNNGV. Germline trimming cut 3 bases from V and 0 bases from J; bases unmatched to any gene: 2. This CDR3 has 16 residues. The CDR3: CASSFRLAGSTDTQYF. In DNA, the CDR3 is TGTGCCAGCAGCTTCCGACTAGCGGGAAGCACAGATACGCAGTATTTT. Looking up the rest from reference TRBV11-2 and TRBJ2-3 gives the full variable domain: EAGVAQSPRYKIIEKRQSVAFWCNPISGHATLYWYQQILGQGPKLLIQFQNNGVVDDSQLPKDRFSAERLKGVDSTLKIQPAKLEDSAVYLCASSFRLAGSTDTQYFGPGTRLTVL.

The CDR3 DNA sequence: TGCAGTGCTAGAGTCGATGAGGGCGCCAACTATGGCTACACCTTC. It encodes CSARVDEGANYGYTF. The chain uses TRBV20-1 and TRBJ1-2; no clear D. CDR1 is DFQATT, CDR2 SNEGSKA, per germline (reference sequence). The CDR3 is 15 amino acids. V was pared by 1 base and J by 2 bases, with 14 bases between.

This clonotype showed up just a few times. The chain carries TRBV3-1 and TRBJ2-7; D may match TRBD1 or TRBD2 (6 bases each). The CDR3 runs to 14 residues. The V and J ends lost 4 bases and 5 bases respectively, with 15 bases between them. CDR1 and CDR2 (germline): LGHDT, YNNKEL (reference sequence). CDR3 DNA sequence: TGTGCCAGCAGCCGTAAAGGGGGAGGCGACGAGCAGTACTTC. Translating gives CASSRKGGGDEQYF.

This chain links TRBV10-3 with TRBJ2-3; no firm D call. The J call is doubtful: the DNA matches TRBJ2-5 better. The CDR3 contains 11 residues. Germline V gene lookup returns CDR1 ENHRY and CDR2 SYGVKD. DNA of the CDR3: TGTGCCATCAGTGATGGAGAGACCCAGTACTTC. It translates to CAISDGETQYF.

The chain couples TRBV9 to TRBJ2-5; 8 bases match TRBD2. V lost 4 bases, J lost 4 bases, and 12 bases stayed unmatched. CDR1 and CDR2 (germline): SGDLS, YYNGEE. CDR3 length equals 16 residues. The CDR3: CASSTLAGNLLETQYF. DNA of the CDR3: TGTGCCAGCAGCACATTAGCGGGGAACCTCTTAGAGACCCAGTACTTC.

The chain links TRBV5-1 to TRBJ1-3; D is undetermined. In germline, CDR1 is SGHRS, CDR2 YFSETQ. The CDR3 runs 14 residues. V lost 5 bases to trimming and J lost 2 bases, with 11 bases between them. The CDR3 DNA is TGCGCCAGCAGTCCGGAACACACTGGAAACACCATATATTTT. Translated: CASSPEHTGNTIYF.

For the CDR3, the DNA is TGTGCCACCAGAAGGAAAAGTGACAGAACCTACGAGCAGTACTTC. It encodes CATRRKSDRTYEQYF. J is TRBJ2-7 and V is TRBV24-1, with D tentatively TRBD1 (5 bases). The CDR3 length is 15 residues. V dropped 7 bases and J dropped 2 bases, with 17 bases sitting between them. Germline V gives CDR1 KGHDR, CDR2 SFDVKD.

The CDR3 spells CATSDFGEDTGELFF. CDR3 bases: TGTGCCACCAGTGATTTCGGTGAGGACACCGGGGAGCTGTTTTTT. The chain uses TRBV24-1 and TRBJ2-2; D remains ambiguous. Germline assignment: CDR1 KGHDR and CDR2 SFDVKD. This CDR3 spans 15 amino acids. V lost 1 base and J lost 3, with 8 bases in between.